A selection of T cell receptor beta chains follows, all from one sample in a study of post-analysis software for immune sequencing data. TCRdb reprocessed the PCR reads via MiXCR and lists one record per CDR3 protein. The sample has over 700,000 distinct CDR3 sequences, approximately 30% seen once; the top ten hold more than 0.45%. Sequencing was done on a sample of blood. Source of these receptors: a girl aged 5 to 17 with multiple sclerosis. CDR3s include the opening cysteine and the closing phenylalanine or tryptophan. Each record gives: J gene, V gene, D gene, clone size, CDR3 protein, CDR3 DNA. A D gene is named only where the DNA matches it firmly. Rows give clone size only sometimes, using once, few, many, or a class for an expanded clone.

j_call: TRBJ1-1; v_call: TRBV29-1; d_call: TRBD1; clone_size: few; cdr3_aa: CSVVAGGSTEAFF; cdr3_nt: TGCAGCGTTGTGGCAGGGGGGAGCACTGAAGCTTTCTTT
j_call: TRBJ2-7; v_call: TRBV20-1; d_call: .; clone_size: .; cdr3_aa: CSAIQATYEQYF; cdr3_nt: TGCAGTGCTATACAGGCCACCTACGAGCAGTACTTC
j_call: TRBJ1-6; v_call: TRBV20-1; d_call: TRBD1; clone_size: .; cdr3_aa: CSAGTGGSPLHF; cdr3_nt: TGCAGTGCCGGGACAGGGGGTTCACCCCTCCACTTT
j_call: TRBJ2-3; v_call: TRBV5-1; d_call: TRBD1; clone_size: few; cdr3_aa: CASSLGVGQGVLDTQYF; cdr3_nt: TGCGCCAGCAGCTTGGGCGTCGGACAGGGAGTTTTAGATACGCAGTATTTT
j_call: TRBJ2-1; v_call: TRBV7-9; d_call: TRBD2; clone_size: .; cdr3_aa: CALGLAPGEQFF; cdr3_nt: TGTGCACTGGGACTAGCGCCCGGTGAGCAGTTCTTC
j_call: TRBJ2-6; v_call: TRBV2; d_call: .; clone_size: few; cdr3_aa: CASSGIQGRSSGANVLTF; cdr3_nt: TGTGCCAGCAGTGGAATTCAGGGGAGGAGCTCTGGGGCCAACGTCCTGACTTTC
j_call: TRBJ2-2; v_call: TRBV5-1; d_call: .; clone_size: .; cdr3_aa: CASKLALNTGGLFF; cdr3_nt: TGCGCCAGCAAATTGGCATTGAACACCGGGGGGCTGTTTTTT
j_call: TRBJ2-3; v_call: TRBV20-1; d_call: TRBD2; clone_size: .; cdr3_aa: CSASDPPRHGGALDTQYF; cdr3_nt: TGCAGTGCTAGCGACCCCCCACGGCACGGGGGGGCGTTAGATACGCAGTATTTT
j_call: TRBJ2-7; v_call: TRBV18; d_call: TRBD1; clone_size: .; cdr3_aa: CASSTDRGRDSYEQYF; cdr3_nt: TGTGCCAGCTCAACGGACAGGGGCCGAGATTCCTACGAGCAGTACTTC
j_call: TRBJ2-1; v_call: TRBV4-3; d_call: .; clone_size: .; cdr3_aa: CASSQNNDLEDLVDEQFF; cdr3_nt: TGCGCCAGCAGCCAGAACAACGATTTAGAAGATCTAGTCGATGAGCAGTTCTTC
j_call: TRBJ2-1; v_call: TRBV24-1; d_call: TRBD2; clone_size: .; cdr3_aa: CATSADPGLAGGTDNEQFF; cdr3_nt: TGTGCCACCAGTGCAGACCCGGGACTAGCGGGGGGAACCGACAATGAGCAGTTCTTC
j_call: TRBJ1-6; v_call: TRBV4-1; d_call: .; clone_size: few; cdr3_aa: CASSPRTPPGHQNSPLHF; cdr3_nt: TGCGCCAGCAGCCCCCGAACACCTCCGGGACATCAAAATTCACCCCTCCACTTT
j_call: TRBJ1-5; v_call: TRBV7-2; d_call: TRBD1; clone_size: few; cdr3_aa: CASSWDRGLHQPQHF; cdr3_nt: TGTGCCAGCAGCTGGGACAGGGGGTTACATCAGCCCCAGCATTTT
j_call: TRBJ2-1; v_call: TRBV12-3/TRBV12-4; d_call: .; clone_size: .; cdr3_aa: CAGSSQSGRNEQFF; cdr3_nt: TGTGCCGGCAGCTCTCAGTCGGGCCGAAATGAGCAGTTCTTC
j_call: TRBJ2-7; v_call: TRBV7-9; d_call: TRBD2; clone_size: .; cdr3_aa: CASSPHSGRAYNEQYF; cdr3_nt: TGTGCCAGCAGCCCGCATAGCGGGAGGGCCTACAATGAGCAGTACTTC
j_call: TRBJ1-5; v_call: TRBV12-3/TRBV12-4; d_call: .; clone_size: few; cdr3_aa: CASSFRTGNQPQHF; cdr3_nt: TGTGCCAGCAGTTTTAGAACAGGGAATCAGCCCCAGCATTTT
j_call: TRBJ1-4; v_call: TRBV27; d_call: .; clone_size: .; cdr3_aa: CAGTSRGMIDEKLFF; cdr3_nt: TGTGCCGGCACTTCCCGGGGGATGATTGATGAAAAACTGTTTTTT
j_call: TRBJ1-2; v_call: TRBV6-2/TRBV6-3; d_call: .; clone_size: few; cdr3_aa: CASSYSPGQVNYGYTF; cdr3_nt: TGTGCCAGCAGTTACTCGCCCGGACAAGTAAACTATGGCTACACCTTC
j_call: TRBJ2-7; v_call: TRBV7-8; d_call: TRBD1; clone_size: few; cdr3_aa: CASTNTGTAYEQYF; cdr3_nt: TGTGCCAGCACCAATACCGGGACAGCCTACGAGCAGTACTTC
j_call: TRBJ1-1; v_call: TRBV7-9; d_call: TRBD1; clone_size: .; cdr3_aa: CASSIRQGRGTEAFF; cdr3_nt: TGTGCCAGCAGCATCCGACAGGGCAGGGGCACTGAAGCTTTCTTT
j_call: TRBJ2-7; v_call: TRBV20-1; d_call: .; clone_size: few; cdr3_aa: CSAGETSRYEQYF; cdr3_nt: TGCAGTGCTGGGGAAACTAGCCGGTACGAGCAGTACTTC
j_call: TRBJ1-2; v_call: TRBV29-1; d_call: TRBD1; clone_size: many; cdr3_aa: CSVRTGDGYGYTF; cdr3_nt: TGCAGCGTCAGGACAGGGGATGGCTATGGCTACACCTTC
j_call: TRBJ2-3; v_call: TRBV6-1; d_call: .; clone_size: .; cdr3_aa: CAILGDTQYF; cdr3_nt: TGTGCCATCTTGGGGGATACGCAGTATTTT
j_call: TRBJ2-3; v_call: TRBV7-7; d_call: TRBD2; clone_size: .; cdr3_aa: CASSLDLTSGRAGTQYF; cdr3_nt: TGTGCCAGCAGCTTAGACCTGACTAGCGGGAGGGCAGGGACGCAGTATTTT